This T cell receptor (beta chain) was obtained from a study of cytomegalovirus exposure and HLA in healthy donors. Study-level points and caveats: Certain indistinguishable V segments, among them TRBV6-2 and TRBV6-3, were excluded.

About this clone itself: The antigen is undetermined.

The PCR made use of 60 Vbeta and 13 Jbeta primers. Original data processing: Unique TCR beta chains totaled 80 million to 100 million in a later count, with about 11 million of them shared. The repertoire was sequenced with immunoSEQ multiplex PCR; TCRdb's copy has only in-frame clones and lacks some. For V, J and clone size, that table is used; D and trimming come from the DNA. The sample holds approximately 150,000 clones, around three quarters seen once. The CDR3 consists of 14 residues. In germline, CDR1 is SNHLY, CDR2 FYNNEI. Trimming took 6 bases from V and 4 from J; bases not matched to a gene: 6.

This TCR was sampled from a male donor in good health and CMV-seronegative. Sequencing used PBMCs. This rearrangement joins TRBV2 to TRBJ2-4, with 7 positions matching TRBD1. The CDR3: CASRQGETKNIQYF. The DNA for the CDR3 is TGTGCCAGCAGGCAGGGGGAGACAAAAAACATTCAGTACTTC.